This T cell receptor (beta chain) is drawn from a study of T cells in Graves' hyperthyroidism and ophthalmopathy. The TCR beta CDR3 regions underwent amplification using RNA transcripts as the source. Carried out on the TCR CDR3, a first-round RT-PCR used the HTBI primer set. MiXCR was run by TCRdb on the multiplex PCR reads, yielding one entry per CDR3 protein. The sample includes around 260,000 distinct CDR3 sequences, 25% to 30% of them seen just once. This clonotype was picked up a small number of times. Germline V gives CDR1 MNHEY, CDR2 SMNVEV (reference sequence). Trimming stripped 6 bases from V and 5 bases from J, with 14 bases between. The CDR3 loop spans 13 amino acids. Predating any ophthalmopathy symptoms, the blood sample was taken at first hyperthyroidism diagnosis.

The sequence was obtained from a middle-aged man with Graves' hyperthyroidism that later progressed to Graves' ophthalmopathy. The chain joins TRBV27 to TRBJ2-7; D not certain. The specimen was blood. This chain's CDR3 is CASRPSGEHEQYF. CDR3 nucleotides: TGTGCCAGCAGACCTAGTGGAGAGCACGAGCAGTACTTC.